The 25 T cell receptor beta chains below all came from one sample that was sequenced in a study of blood T cell repertoires in COVID-19. The protocol was immunoSEQ multiplex PCR, while the TCRdb copy is restricted to in-frame clones and leaves out a portion. The data show tens of thousands of clones, about 88% seen once. The sequencing input was peripheral blood. The receptors originated from a man older than 75 with acute or convalescent COVID-19.

The chain uses TRBV6-1 and TRBJ1-2; D call uncertain. Germline V CDR1 and CDR2: MNHNS, SASEGT. The V and J ends lost 2 bases and 2 bases respectively, with 6 bases between them. CDR3 length: 13 residues. CDR3 residues: CASSEYSNYGYTF. The CDR3 DNA sequence: TGTGCCAGCAGTGAATATAGCAACTATGGCTACACCTTC.

The rearrangement links TRBV6-1 to TRBJ1-6, with no clear D. The CDR3 is 12 amino acids. The germline V gene has CDR1 MNHNS and CDR2 SASEGT. The germline V and J ends were trimmed by 2 bases and 14 bases, with 10 bases remaining between them. Here the CDR3 DNA reads TGTGCCAGCAGTGAACCGGGGATCACCCTCCACTTT. It is translated as CASSEPGITLHF.

The chain joins TRBV11-2 to TRBJ2-7; D gene ambiguous. The CDR3 totals 12 residues. The germline CDR1 and CDR2 sequences are SGHAT and FQNNGV. V lost 6 bases and J 3 bases, leaving 9 bases between the germline ends. The chain's CDR3 is CASSQQLYEQYF. The CDR3 DNA follows: TGTGCCAGCAGTCAACAGCTCTACGAGCAGTACTTC.

The rearrangement joins TRBV30 to TRBJ2-2, with 8 bases matching TRBD1. Germline values: CDR1 GTSNPN, CDR2 SVGIG (reference sequence). The J segment lost 5 bases and the V segment lost 1 base, leaving 6 bases of the junction unmatched. There are 15 residues in the CDR3. The CDR3 DNA reads as TGTGCCTGGAGTGGACAGGGGTCGGGGACCGGGGAGCTGTTTTTT. Its translation is CAWSGQGSGTGELFF.

The rearrangement uses TRBV15 and TRBJ2-1; 8 nucleotides agree with TRBD2. The CDR3 covers 18 residues. CDR1 and CDR2 from the germline V gene are LNHNV and YYDKDF (reference sequence). The trim removed 0 bases at V and 8 bases at J, leaving 15 bases unmatched. In DNA form, the CDR3 reads TGTGCCACCAGCAGAGAGCTAGATAGCGGGACAATTGAGGATGAGCAGTTCTTC. This gives the protein CATSRELDSGTIEDEQFF. Full variable domain (missing parts from reference TRBV15 and TRBJ2-1): DAMVIQNPRYQVTQFGKPVTLSCSQTLNHNVMYWYQQKSSQAPKLLFHYYDKDFNNEADTPDNFQSRRPNTSFCFLDIRSPGLGDTAMYLCATSRELDSGTIEDEQFFGPGTRLTVL.

This clone was picked up one time. J is TRBJ2-7 and V is TRBV30; tentative D call: TRBD2 (6 bases). There are 11 residues in the CDR3. Germline assignment: CDR1 GTSNPN and CDR2 SVGIG (reference sequence). Trimming removed 5 bases at V and 3 bases at J, with 8 bases between. CDR3 bases: TGTGCCTGGGGGGGGTTCTACGAGCAGTACTTC. This sequence encodes CAWGGFYEQYF.

The chain joins TRBV10-3 to TRBJ1-4; D unclear. CDR3 size: 12 residues. Germline assignment: CDR1 ENHRY and CDR2 SYGVKD. V lost 6 bases to trimming and J lost 7 bases, with 9 bases between them. CDR3 DNA sequence: TGTGCCATCAGCTCCGGGGTTGAAAAACTGTTTTTT. Its translation: CAISSGVEKLFF.

V and J are TRBV5-1 and TRBJ2-5; D may be TRBD2 (5 bases). This CDR3 is 18 amino acids long. V lost 0 bases and J lost 2, with 20 bases in between. CDR1 and CDR2 (germline): SGHRS, YFSETQ. CDR3 region: CASSLGVRSGRKQETQYF. The DNA for the CDR3 is TGCGCCAGCAGCTTGGGGGTCCGAAGCGGTAGAAAACAAGAGACCCAGTACTTC. The full variable domain, rest sourced from reference TRBV5-1 and TRBJ2-5, is KAGVTQTPRYLIKTRGQQVTLSCSPISGHRSVSWYQQTPGQGLQFLFEYFSETQRNKGNFPGRFSGRQFSNSRSEMNVSTLELGDSALYLCASSLGVRSGRKQETQYFGPGTRLLVL.

The CDR3 DNA sequence: TGTGCCAGCAGCTCTGACTTAGGCCCTGGTGGATCGACTGAAGCTTTCTTT. This encodes CASSSDLGPGGSTEAFF. This chain connects TRBV9 to TRBJ1-1; unclear D gene. The CDR3 has 17 amino acids. Germline V lookup: CDR1 SGDLS, CDR2 YYNGEE. Trimming took 4 bases from V and 5 from J, leaving 24 bases between them.

The chain is built from TRBV9 and TRBJ1-5; the D gene is possibly TRBD1 (6 bases). The germline V and J ends were trimmed by 4 bases and 3 bases, with 11 bases remaining between them. Looked up from germline, CDR1 is SGDLS and CDR2 is YYNGEE. CDR3 length: 14 residues. CDR3 in amino acids: CASSSGQINQPQHF. DNA for the CDR3: TGTGCCAGCAGCTCAGGACAGATCAATCAGCCCCAGCATTTT.

This chain links TRBV10-3 with TRBJ2-5; 12 bases are shared with TRBD1. This CDR3 region has 16 residues. Germline V gives CDR1 ENHRY, CDR2 SYGVKD. V shed 10 bases, J shed 7 bases, and the junction held 16 bases outside the gene matches. This chain's CDR3 is CATQPPPGQGAGTQYF. DNA for the CDR3: TGTGCCACTCAACCGCCCCCGGGACAGGGGGCTGGGACCCAGTACTTC.

The chain links TRBV19 to TRBJ2-5; 7 nucleotides line up with TRBD2. With 5 bases clipped from V and 2 bases from J, the junction kept 8 bases outside the gene matches. There are 15 residues in the CDR3. Per the germline V gene, CDR1 is LNHDA and CDR2 is SQIVND (reference sequence). The CDR3 is CASSSTGTTQETQYF. The DNA for the CDR3 is TGTGCCAGTAGTTCAACCGGGACTACGCAAGAGACCCAGTACTTC.

This rearrangement joins TRBV2 to TRBJ1-6; the D gene is possibly TRBD1 (6 bases). This CDR3 contains 14 residues. Per the germline V gene, CDR1 is SNHLY and CDR2 is FYNNEI. Between the trimmed V and J ends, which lost 1 base and 8 bases, there was a span of 9 bases. The CDR3 is CASSEETGDSPLHF. The CDR3 DNA sequence: TGTGCCAGCAGTGAAGAGACAGGAGATTCACCCCTCCACTTT.

The chain employs TRBV13 and TRBJ2-3, with 9 bases aligning to TRBD2. This CDR3 contains 15 residues. The V and J ends lost 5 bases and 3 bases, in that order; junction bases with no gene match: 6. Per germline, CDR1 PRHDT and CDR2 FYEKMQ (reference sequence). CDR3 residues: CASSPLAGGTDTQYF. The CDR3, as DNA: TGTGCCAGCAGCCCACTAGCGGGTGGGACAGATACGCAGTATTTT. The whole variable domain, remainder taken from reference TRBV13 and TRBJ2-3, is AAGVIQSPRHLIKEKRETATLKCYPIPRHDTVYWYQQGPGQDPQFLISFYEKMQSDKGSIPDRFSAQQFSDYHSELNMSSLELGDSALYFCASSPLAGGTDTQYFGPGTRLTVL.

The chain carries TRBV3-1 (or the pseudogene TRBV3-2) and TRBJ2-1; 14 bases match TRBD2. Germline-derived CDR1 and CDR2 are LGHDT and YNNKEL (reference sequence). The CDR3 is made up of 18 amino acids. V dropped 2 bases and J dropped 3; count of bases not matched to a gene: 6. The CDR3: CASSQHWTSGRLYNEQFF. The CDR3 nucleotides are TGTGCCAGCAGCCAACACTGGACTAGCGGGAGGCTCTACAATGAGCAGTTCTTC.

V and J are TRBV24-1 and TRBJ2-1; D might be TRBD2 (5 bases). Germline CDR1 is KGHDR and CDR2 is SFDVKD. The CDR3 is 12 residues long. Trimming cost V 4 bases and J 9 bases, with 9 bases left between them. CDR3 sequence: CATSDPRGEQFF. The CDR3 DNA sequence: TGTGCCACCAGTGACCCCCGGGGTGAGCAGTTCTTC.

V gene TRBV24-1 combines with J gene TRBJ1-5; D possibly corresponds to TRBD1 (6 bases). CDR1 is KGHDR and CDR2 is SFDVKD in the germline V gene. This CDR3 is 15 amino acids long. Trimming took off 3 bases at V and 5 bases at J, with 13 bases between the two ends. The CDR3 bases are TGTGCCACCAGTGATGTCACAGGGTCGGATCAGCCCCAGCATTTT. It codes for CATSDVTGSDQPQHF.

The chain links TRBV12-3 or TRBV12-4 to TRBJ2-1; D unresolved. The CDR3 consists of 12 residues. The V gene lost 6 bases and the J gene lost 8 bases, with 11 bases spanning the gap. CDR3 coding DNA: TGTGCCAGCAGCTTTCGAGTTTATGAGCAGTTCTTC. Translation: CASSFRVYEQFF.

The genes are TRBV19 and TRBJ2-7; D is unclear. V lost 5 bases and J 3 bases, leaving 11 bases between the germline ends. Looked up from germline, CDR1 is LNHDA and CDR2 is SQIVND (reference sequence). The CDR3 length is 13 residues. CDR3: CASSFRRSYEQYF. The CDR3 DNA follows: TGTGCCAGTAGTTTCCGACGGAGCTACGAGCAGTACTTC.

The gene calls are TRBV18 and TRBJ2-5, with D possibly matching TRBD1 (5 bases). Looked up from germline, CDR1 is KGHSH and CDR2 is LQKENI. There are 13 residues in the CDR3. The V and J ends lost 6 bases and 4 bases respectively, with 12 bases between them. The CDR3 loop is CASSRTTTETQYF. The CDR3 bases are TGTGCCAGCTCCCGGACAACAACAGAGACCCAGTACTTC.

The chain carries TRBV6-6 and TRBJ2-1, with TRBD2 identical over 7 bases. V dropped 5 bases and J dropped 2; count of bases not matched to a gene: 3. The CDR3 length is 14 residues. CDR1 and CDR2 from the germline V gene are MNHNY and SVGAGI (reference sequence). The CDR3 nucleotides are TGTGCCAGCAGTCCCGGGGGGACCTACAATGAGCAGTTCTTC. Translation: CASSPGGTYNEQFF.

The rearrangement joins TRBV2 to TRBJ2-7; 9 bases are shared with TRBD2. Germline CDR1 reads SNHLY; CDR2 reads FYNNEI. After removal of 7 bases from V and 0 bases from J, the junction contained 7 bases not matched to a gene. The CDR3 spans 15 residues. The CDR3 DNA sequence: TGTGCCAGCACAAGACTAGCGGCTAGCTCCTACGAGCAGTACTTC. The encoded protein is CASTRLAASSYEQYF.

This clone was observed once. The rearrangement uses TRBV18 and TRBJ1-2; 7 nucleotides match TRBD1. Germline-derived CDR1 and CDR2 are KGHSH and LQKENI. Unmatched junction bases numbered 6, after V lost 3 bases and J lost 8 bases. The CDR3 sequence is 13 residues long. CDR3 sequence: CASSPDGQVGYTF. CDR3 nucleotide sequence: TGTGCCAGCTCACCCGATGGACAGGTCGGCTACACCTTC.

The chain joins TRBV18 to TRBJ2-7; TRBD1 matches 7 bases. The CDR3 contains 12 residues. Germline values: CDR1 KGHSH, CDR2 LQKENI. The V and J ends lost 5 bases and 6 bases, in that order; junction bases with no gene match: 4. The CDR3 region is CASSTGAGEQYF. The DNA of the CDR3 is TGTGCCAGCTCAACAGGGGCGGGCGAGCAGTACTTC.

The chain recombines TRBV18 with TRBJ2-7; 7 bases are shared with TRBD1. The CDR3 has 13 amino acids. V was pared by 4 bases and J by 7 bases, with 7 bases of the junction left unmatched. Per germline, CDR1 KGHSH and CDR2 LQKENI. This CDR3 is CASSRQGRGEQYF. The CDR3 coding sequence is TGTGCCAGCTCACGACAGGGTCGAGGGGAGCAGTACTTC.